This TCR beta chain is from a study of graft-versus-host responses after intestinal transplantation. Study overall: Recipients obtained multivisceral, liver-intestinal, or isolated intestinal transplants. Anti-thymocyte globulin induction, then tacrolimus and steroids for around three years, went to all recipients.

The count of this clone is one. Antigen unknown. Findings and limits, study-wide: GvH clonotypes were identified within recipient marrow, with a subset emerging first in ileum or blood.

The method was immunoSEQ multiplex PCR; TCRdb's version includes in-frame clones alone and lacks a portion of them. The data show 75,000 to 100,000 clones, 90% seen once. The source was PBMCs, collected 450 to 460 days after intestinal transplant. The TCR was taken from a human patient who received an intestinal transplant, so some T cells may come from the graft donor.

In DNA, the CDR3 is TGCGCCAGCAGCCACCGCCTCGCGGGGGGGCATAATGAGCAGTTCTTC. Translated, it gives CASSHRLAGGHNEQFF. The V call is TRBV5-1, the J call TRBJ2-1, with 9 bases that match TRBD2. CDR3 size: 16 residues. The V gene's germline CDR1 is SGHRS and CDR2 YFSETQ. The junction had 12 bases not matched to a gene; V was cut back by 4 bases and J by 7 bases.